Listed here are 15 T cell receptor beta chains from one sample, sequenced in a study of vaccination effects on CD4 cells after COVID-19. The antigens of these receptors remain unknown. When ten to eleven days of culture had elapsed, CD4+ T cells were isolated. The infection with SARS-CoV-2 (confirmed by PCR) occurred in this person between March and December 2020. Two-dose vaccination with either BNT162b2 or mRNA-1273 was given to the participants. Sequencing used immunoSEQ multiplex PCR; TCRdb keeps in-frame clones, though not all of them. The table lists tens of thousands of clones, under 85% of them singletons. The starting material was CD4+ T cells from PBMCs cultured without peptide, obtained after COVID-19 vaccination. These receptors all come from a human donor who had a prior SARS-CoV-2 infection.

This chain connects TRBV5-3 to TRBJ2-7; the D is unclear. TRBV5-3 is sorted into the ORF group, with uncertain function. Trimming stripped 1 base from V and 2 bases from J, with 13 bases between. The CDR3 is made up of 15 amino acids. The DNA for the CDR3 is TGTGCCAGAAGCTTGTCCGGGTGCTCAGCCTACGAGCAGTACTTC. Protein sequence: CARSLSGCSAYEQYF.

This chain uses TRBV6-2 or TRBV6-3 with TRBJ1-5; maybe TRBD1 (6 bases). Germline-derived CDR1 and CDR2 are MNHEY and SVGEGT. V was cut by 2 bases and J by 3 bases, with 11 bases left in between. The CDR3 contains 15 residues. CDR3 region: CASSYAGATNQPQHF. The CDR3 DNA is TGTGCCAGCAGTTACGCAGGGGCCACCAATCAGCCCCAGCATTTT.

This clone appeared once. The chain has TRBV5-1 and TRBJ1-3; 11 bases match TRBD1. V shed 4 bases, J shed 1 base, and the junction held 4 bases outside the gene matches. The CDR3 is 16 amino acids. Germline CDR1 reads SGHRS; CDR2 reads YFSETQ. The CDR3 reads CASSIGQGASGNTIYF. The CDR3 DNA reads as TGCGCCAGCAGCATAGGACAGGGGGCTTCTGGAAACACCATATATTTT.

CDR3 sequence reads: CASSKASLAGAKYAYEQYF. The CDR3, as DNA: TGTGCCAGCAGCAAAGCGAGTCTAGCGGGAGCAAAGTACGCCTACGAGCAGTACTTC. The chain has TRBV21-1 and TRBJ2-7; TRBD2, the table's D call, lacks a check against the DNA. TRBV21-1 is described as a pseudogene. The CDR3 has 19 amino acids.

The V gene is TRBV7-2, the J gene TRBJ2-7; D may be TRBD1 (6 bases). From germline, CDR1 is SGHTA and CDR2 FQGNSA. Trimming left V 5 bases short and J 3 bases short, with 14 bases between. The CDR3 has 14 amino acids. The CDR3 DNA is TGTGCCAGCAGCATCCAACAGGGAAGCTACGAGCAGTACTTC. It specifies CASSIQQGSYEQYF.

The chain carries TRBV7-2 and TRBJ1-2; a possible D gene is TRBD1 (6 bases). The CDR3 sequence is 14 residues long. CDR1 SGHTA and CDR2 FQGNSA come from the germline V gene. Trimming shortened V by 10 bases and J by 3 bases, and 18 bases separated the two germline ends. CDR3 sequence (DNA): TGTGCCACCACGGAGGGGGTGGTATACTATGGCTACACCTTC. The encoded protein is CATTEGVVYYGYTF.

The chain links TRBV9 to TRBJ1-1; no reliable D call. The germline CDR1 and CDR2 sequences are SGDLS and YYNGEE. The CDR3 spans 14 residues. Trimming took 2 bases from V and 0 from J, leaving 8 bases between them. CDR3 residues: CASSVTPMNTEAFF. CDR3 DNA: TGTGCCAGCAGCGTGACCCCTATGAACACTGAAGCTTTCTTT.

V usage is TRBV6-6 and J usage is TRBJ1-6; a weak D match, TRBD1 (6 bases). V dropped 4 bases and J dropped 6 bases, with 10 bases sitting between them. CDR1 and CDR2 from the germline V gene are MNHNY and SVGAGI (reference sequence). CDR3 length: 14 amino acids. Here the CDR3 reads CASSSQGRNSPLHF. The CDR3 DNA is TGTGCCAGCAGTTCACAGGGTCGTAATTCACCCCTCCACTTT.

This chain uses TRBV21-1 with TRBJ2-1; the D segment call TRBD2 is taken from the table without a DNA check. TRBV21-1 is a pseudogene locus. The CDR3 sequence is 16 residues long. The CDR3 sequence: CASSNYRDFSYNEQFF. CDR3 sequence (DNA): TGTGCCAGCAGCAACTACCGGGACTTCTCCTACAATGAGCAGTTCTTC.

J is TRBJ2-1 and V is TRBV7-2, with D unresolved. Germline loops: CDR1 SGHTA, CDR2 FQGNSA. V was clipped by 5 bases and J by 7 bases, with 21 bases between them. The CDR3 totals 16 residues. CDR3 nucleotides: TGTGCCAGCAGCCCCAGCCTGGTATCTACGAGGAATGAGCAGTTCTTC. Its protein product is CASSPSLVSTRNEQFF.

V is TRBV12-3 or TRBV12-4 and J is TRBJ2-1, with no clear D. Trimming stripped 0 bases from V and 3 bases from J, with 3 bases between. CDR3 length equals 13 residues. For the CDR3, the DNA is TGTGCCAGCAGTTTAGCTAGCTACAATGAGCAGTTCTTC. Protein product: CASSLASYNEQFF.

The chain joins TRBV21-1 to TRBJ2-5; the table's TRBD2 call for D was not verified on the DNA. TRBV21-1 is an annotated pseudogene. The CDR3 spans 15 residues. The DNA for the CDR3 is TGTGCCAGCAGCAATGAAAGCGGGACCCAAGAGACCCAGTACTTC. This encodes CASSNESGTQETQYF.

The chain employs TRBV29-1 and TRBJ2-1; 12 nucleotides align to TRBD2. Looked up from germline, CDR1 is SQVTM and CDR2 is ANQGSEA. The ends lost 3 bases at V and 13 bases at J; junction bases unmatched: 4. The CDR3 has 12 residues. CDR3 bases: TGCAGCGTTGACCTAGCGGGGGGGCCACAGTTCTTC. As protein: CSVDLAGGPQFF.

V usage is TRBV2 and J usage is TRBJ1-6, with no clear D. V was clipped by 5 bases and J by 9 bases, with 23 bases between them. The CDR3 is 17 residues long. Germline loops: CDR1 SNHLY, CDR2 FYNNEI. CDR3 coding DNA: TGTGCCAGCAGTCGGTCCCAAGGACGGCTACTCGGTTCACCCCTCCACTTT. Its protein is CASSRSQGRLLGSPLHF.

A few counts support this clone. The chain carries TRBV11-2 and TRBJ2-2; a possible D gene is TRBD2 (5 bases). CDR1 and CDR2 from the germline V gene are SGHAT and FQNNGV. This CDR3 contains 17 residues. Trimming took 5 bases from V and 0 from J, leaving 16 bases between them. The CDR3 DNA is TGTGCCAGCAGCGCCCGACTCACAGCGGCGAACACCGGGGAGCTGTTTTTT. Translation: CASSARLTAANTGELFF.